This T cell receptor beta chain was identified in a study of T cells in Graves' hyperthyroidism and ophthalmopathy. Study-level background: Peripheral blood samples were taken at initial diagnosis, prior to any treatment.

The CDR3 loop spans 16 amino acids. Germline CDR1 DFQATT, CDR2 SNEGSKA (reference sequence). V was pared by 6 bases and J by 2 bases, with 19 bases between. PBMCs came from over 8.5 ml fresh peripheral blood. The investigators amplified TCR beta CDR3 regions from RNA transcripts. An initial round of RT-PCR targeting the TCR CDR3 relied on the HTBI primer set. One entry per CDR3 protein, called by TCRdb with MiXCR from the multiplex PCR reads. This table has about 360,000 distinct CDR3 sequences, approximately 13% appearing once. This clonotype has a count of ten or more. No antigen is known for it. Findings of the study overall: Ophthalmopathy prediction by the model preceded onset by a median about 6.8 months.

The source material was blood. The sequence was obtained from a woman aged 18-29 years with Graves' hyperthyroidism. The rearrangement links TRBV20-1 to TRBJ1-4; TRBD1 is a possible D gene (6 bases). CDR3 amino acids: CSATGQGSFTNEKLFF. In DNA form, the CDR3 reads TGCAGTGCCACAGGGCAGGGGAGTTTCACTAATGAAAAACTGTTTTTT.